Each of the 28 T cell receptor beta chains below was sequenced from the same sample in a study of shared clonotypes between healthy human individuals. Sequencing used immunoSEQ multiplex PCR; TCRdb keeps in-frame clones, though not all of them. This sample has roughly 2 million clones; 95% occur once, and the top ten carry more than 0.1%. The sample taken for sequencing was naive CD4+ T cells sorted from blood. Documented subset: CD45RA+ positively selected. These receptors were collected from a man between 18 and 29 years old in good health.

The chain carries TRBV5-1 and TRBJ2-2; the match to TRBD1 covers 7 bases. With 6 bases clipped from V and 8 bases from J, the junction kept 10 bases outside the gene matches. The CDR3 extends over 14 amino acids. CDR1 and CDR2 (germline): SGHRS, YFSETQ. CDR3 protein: CASKTGVLEGELFF. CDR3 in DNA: TGCGCCAGCAAAACAGGGGTGCTTGAGGGGGAGCTGTTTTTT.

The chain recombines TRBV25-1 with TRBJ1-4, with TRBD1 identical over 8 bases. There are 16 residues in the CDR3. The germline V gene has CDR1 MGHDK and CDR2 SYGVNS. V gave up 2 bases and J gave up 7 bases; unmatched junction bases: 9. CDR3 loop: CASSEAKQGVREKLFF. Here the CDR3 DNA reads TGTGCCAGCAGTGAAGCGAAACAGGGGGTCCGTGAAAAACTGTTTTTT. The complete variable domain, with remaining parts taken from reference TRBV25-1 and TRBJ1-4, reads EADIYQTPRYLVIGTGKKITLECSQTMGHDKMYWYQQDPGMELHLIHYSYGVNSTEKGDLSSESTVSRIRTEHFPLTLESARPSHTSQYLCASSEAKQGVREKLFFGSGTQLSVL.

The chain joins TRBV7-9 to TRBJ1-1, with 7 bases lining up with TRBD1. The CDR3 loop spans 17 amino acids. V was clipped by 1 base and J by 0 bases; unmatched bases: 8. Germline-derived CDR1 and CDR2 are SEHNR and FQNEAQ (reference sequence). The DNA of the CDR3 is TGTGCCAGCAGCTTAGTCGGGGACAGAACCATGAACACTGAAGCTTTCTTT. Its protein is CASSLVGDRTMNTEAFF.

The CDR3 DNA is TGTGCCAGCAGTAATTCGGTATCGGGCTACACCTTC. Translating it yields CASSNSVSGYTF. The rearrangement links TRBV2 to TRBJ1-2, with D unresolved. This CDR3 has 12 amino acids. V dropped 5 bases and J dropped 8 bases, with 12 bases sitting between them. CDR1 and CDR2 from the germline V gene are SNHLY and FYNNEI.

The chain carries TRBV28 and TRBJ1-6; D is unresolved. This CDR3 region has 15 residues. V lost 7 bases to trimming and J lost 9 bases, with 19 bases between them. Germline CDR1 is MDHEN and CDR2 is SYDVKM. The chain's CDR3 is CASTLAGVGGSPLHF. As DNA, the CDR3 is TGTGCCAGCACCCTGGCCGGAGTGGGTGGTTCACCCCTCCACTTT.

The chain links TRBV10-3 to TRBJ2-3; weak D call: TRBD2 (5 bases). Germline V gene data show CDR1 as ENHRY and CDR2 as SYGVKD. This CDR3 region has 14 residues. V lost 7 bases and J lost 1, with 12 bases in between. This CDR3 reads CAIKSGSGTDTQYF. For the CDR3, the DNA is TGTGCCATCAAGAGCGGAAGCGGCACAGATACGCAGTATTTT.

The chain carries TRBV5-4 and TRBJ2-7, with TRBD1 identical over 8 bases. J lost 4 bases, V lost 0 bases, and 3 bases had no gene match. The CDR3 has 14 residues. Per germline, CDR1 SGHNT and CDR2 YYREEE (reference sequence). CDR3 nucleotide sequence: TGTGCCAGCAGCTTGGGAAGACAGGGGTACGAGCAGTACTTC. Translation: CASSLGRQGYEQYF.

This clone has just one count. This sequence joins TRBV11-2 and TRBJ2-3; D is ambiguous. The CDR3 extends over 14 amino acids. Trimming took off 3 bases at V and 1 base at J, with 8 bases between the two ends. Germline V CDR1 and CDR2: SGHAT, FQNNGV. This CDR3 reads CASSFSVGTDTQYF. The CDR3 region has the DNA TGTGCCAGCAGCTTTAGTGTCGGCACAGATACGCAGTATTTT.

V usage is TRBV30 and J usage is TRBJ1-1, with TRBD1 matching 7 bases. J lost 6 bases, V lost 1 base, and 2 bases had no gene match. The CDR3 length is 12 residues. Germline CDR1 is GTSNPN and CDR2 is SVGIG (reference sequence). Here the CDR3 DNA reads TGTGCCTGGAGTGACAGGGGCTCTGAAGCTTTCTTT. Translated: CAWSDRGSEAFF.

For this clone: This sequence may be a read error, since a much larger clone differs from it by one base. The CDR3 loop reads CAWSARQEAGYTF. DNA for the CDR3: TGTGCCTGGAGTGCACGGCAGGAAGCTGGCTACACCTTC. The V gene is TRBV30, the J gene TRBJ1-2; D is uncertain. Per the germline V gene, CDR1 is GTSNPN and CDR2 is SVGIG (reference sequence). Trimming took 1 base from V and 7 from J, leaving 13 bases between them. This CDR3 has 13 residues.

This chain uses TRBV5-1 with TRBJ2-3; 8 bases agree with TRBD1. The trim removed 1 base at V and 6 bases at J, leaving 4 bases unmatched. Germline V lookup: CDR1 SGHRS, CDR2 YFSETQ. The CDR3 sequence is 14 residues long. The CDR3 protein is CASSLSTGGDTQYF. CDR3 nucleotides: TGCGCCAGCAGCTTGAGCACAGGGGGGGATACGCAGTATTTT.

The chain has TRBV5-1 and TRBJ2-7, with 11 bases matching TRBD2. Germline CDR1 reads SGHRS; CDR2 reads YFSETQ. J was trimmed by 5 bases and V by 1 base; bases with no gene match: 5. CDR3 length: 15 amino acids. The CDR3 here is CASSLTSGSYDEQYF. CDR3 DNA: TGCGCCAGCAGCTTGACTAGCGGGAGTTATGACGAGCAGTACTTC.

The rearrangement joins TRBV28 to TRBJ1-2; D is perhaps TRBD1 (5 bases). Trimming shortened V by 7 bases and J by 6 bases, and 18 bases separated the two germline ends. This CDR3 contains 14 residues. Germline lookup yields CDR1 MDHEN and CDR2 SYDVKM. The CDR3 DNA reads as TGTGCCAGCATCTTGAGCCAGGGTATGAATGGCTACACCTTC. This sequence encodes CASILSQGMNGYTF.

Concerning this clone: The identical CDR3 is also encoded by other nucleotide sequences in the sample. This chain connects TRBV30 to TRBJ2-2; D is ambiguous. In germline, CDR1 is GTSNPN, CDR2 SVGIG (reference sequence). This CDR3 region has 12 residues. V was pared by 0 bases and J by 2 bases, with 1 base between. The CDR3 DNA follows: TGTGCCTGGAGTGTCAACACCGGGGAGCTGTTTTTT. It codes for CAWSVNTGELFF.

CDR3: CASSLVAGAREAFF. In DNA, the CDR3 is TGTGCCAGCAGCTTAGTGGCAGGAGCTAGGGAAGCTTTCTTT. The V gene is TRBV7-9, the J gene TRBJ1-1; no reliable D call. The ends were cut back, 1 base at V and 8 bases at J, with 14 bases in the middle. Germline CDR1 is SEHNR and CDR2 is FQNEAQ (reference sequence). This CDR3 is 14 amino acids long.

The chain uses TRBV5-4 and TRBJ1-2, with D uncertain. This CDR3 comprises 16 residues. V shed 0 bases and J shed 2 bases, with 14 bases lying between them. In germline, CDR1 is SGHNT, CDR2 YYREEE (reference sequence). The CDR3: CASSLVPGSPNYGYTF. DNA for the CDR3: TGTGCCAGCAGCTTGGTCCCCGGGTCCCCGAACTATGGCTACACCTTC.

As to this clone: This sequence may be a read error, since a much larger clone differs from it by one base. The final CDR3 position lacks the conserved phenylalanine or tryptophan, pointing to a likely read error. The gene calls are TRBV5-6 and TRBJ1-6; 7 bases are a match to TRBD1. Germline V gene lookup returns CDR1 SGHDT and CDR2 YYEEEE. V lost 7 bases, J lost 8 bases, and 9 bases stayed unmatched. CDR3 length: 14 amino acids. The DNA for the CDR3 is TGTGCCAGCCGATCTTGGACAGGTTATTCACCCCTCCACTCT. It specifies CASRSWTGYSPLHS.

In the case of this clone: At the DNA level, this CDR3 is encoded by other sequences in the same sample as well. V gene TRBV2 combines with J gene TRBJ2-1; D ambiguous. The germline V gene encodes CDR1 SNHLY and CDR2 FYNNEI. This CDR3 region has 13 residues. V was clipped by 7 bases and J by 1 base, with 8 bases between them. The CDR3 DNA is TGTGCCAGCACTGCTGGGTCCTACAATGAGCAGTTCTTC. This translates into CASTAGSYNEQFF. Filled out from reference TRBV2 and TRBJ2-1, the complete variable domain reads EPEVTQTPSHQVTQMGQEVILRCVPISNHLYFYWYRQILGQKVEFLVSFYNNEISEKSEIFDDQFSVERPDGSNFTLKIRSTKLEDSAMYFCASTAGSYNEQFFGPGTRLTVL.

The CDR3 reads CASSGGLAGSTDTQYF. CDR3 bases: TGTGCCAGCAGCGGGGGACTAGCGGGGAGCACAGATACGCAGTATTTT. The chain joins TRBV5-5 to TRBJ2-3, with TRBD2 matching over 13 bases. The CDR3 extends over 16 amino acids. The germline gives CDR1 SGHKS, CDR2 YYEKEE (reference sequence). V dropped 4 bases and J dropped 0; count of bases not matched to a gene: 2. The variable domain in full, completed from reference TRBV5-5 and TRBJ2-3, reads DAGVTQSPTHLIKTRGQQVTLRCSPISGHKSVSWYQQVLGQGPQFIFQYYEKEERGRGNFPDRFSARQFPNYSSELNVNALLLGDSALYLCASSGGLAGSTDTQYFGPGTRLTVL.

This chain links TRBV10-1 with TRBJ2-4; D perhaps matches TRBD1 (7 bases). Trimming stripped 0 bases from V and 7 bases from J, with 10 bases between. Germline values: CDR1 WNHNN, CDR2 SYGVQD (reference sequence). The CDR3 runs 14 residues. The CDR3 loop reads CASSESTGRNIQYF. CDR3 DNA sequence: TGCGCCAGCAGTGAGTCGACAGGGAGGAACATTCAGTACTTC.

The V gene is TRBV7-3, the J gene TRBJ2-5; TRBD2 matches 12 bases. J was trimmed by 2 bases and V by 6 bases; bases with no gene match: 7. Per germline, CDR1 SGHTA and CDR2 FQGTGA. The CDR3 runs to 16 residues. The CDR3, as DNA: TGTGCCAGCAGTCCCGGACTAGCGGGGAGTCAAGAGACCCAGTACTTC. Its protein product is CASSPGLAGSQETQYF. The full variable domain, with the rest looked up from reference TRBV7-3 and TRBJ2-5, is GAGVSQTPSNKVTEKGKYVELRCDPISGHTALYWYRQSLGQGPEFLIYFQGTGAADDSGLPNDRFFAVRPEGSVSTLKIQRTERGDSAVYLCASSPGLAGSQETQYFGPGTRLLVL.

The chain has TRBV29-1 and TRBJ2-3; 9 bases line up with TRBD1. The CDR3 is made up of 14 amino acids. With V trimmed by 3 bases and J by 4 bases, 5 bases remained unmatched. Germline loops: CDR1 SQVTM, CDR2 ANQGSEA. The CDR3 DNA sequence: TGCAGCGTTGAGAAACAGGGGGCGTCAGATACGCAGTATTTT. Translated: CSVEKQGASDTQYF.

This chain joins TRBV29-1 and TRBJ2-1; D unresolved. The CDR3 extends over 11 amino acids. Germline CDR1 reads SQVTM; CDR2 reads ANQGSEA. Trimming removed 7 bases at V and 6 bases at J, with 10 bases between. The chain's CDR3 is CSAVGGNEQFF. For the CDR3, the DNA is TGCAGCGCTGTTGGCGGCAATGAGCAGTTCTTC.

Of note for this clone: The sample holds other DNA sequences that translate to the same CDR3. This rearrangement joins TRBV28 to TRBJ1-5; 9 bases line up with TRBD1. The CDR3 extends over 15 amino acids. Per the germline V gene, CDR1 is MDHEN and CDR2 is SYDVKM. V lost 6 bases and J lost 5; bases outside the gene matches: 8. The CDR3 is CASSSRDRVDQPQHF. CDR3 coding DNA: TGTGCCAGCAGCTCCCGGGACAGGGTCGATCAGCCCCAGCATTTT. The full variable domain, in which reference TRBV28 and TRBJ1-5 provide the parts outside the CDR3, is DVKVTQSSRYLVKRTGEKVFLECVQDMDHENMFWYRQDPGLGLRLIYFSYDVKMKEKGDIPEGYSVSREKKERFSLILESASTNQTSMYLCASSSRDRVDQPQHFGDGTRLSIL.

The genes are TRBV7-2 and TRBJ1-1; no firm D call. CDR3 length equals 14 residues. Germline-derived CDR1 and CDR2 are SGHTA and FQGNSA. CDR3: CATRRDPVWTEAFF. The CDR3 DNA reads TGTGCAACACGCCGAGACCCGGTGTGGACTGAAGCTTTCTTT.

CDR3 sequence: CAISEDRDGGYTF. The CDR3 DNA sequence: TGTGCCATCAGTGAAGACAGGGATGGTGGCTACACCTTC. The chain is built from TRBV10-3 and TRBJ1-2; 7 positions agree with TRBD1. V gave up 3 bases and J gave up 7 bases; unmatched junction bases: 5. The CDR3 length is 13 residues. Germline CDR1 reads ENHRY; CDR2 reads SYGVKD.

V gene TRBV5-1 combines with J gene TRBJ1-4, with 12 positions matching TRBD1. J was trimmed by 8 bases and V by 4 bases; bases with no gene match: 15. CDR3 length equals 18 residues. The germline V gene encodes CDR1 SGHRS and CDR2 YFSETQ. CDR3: CASSTRPGQGAEGEKLFF. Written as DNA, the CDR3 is TGCGCCAGCAGCACGCGACCGGGACAGGGGGCGGAGGGAGAAAAACTGTTTTTT.

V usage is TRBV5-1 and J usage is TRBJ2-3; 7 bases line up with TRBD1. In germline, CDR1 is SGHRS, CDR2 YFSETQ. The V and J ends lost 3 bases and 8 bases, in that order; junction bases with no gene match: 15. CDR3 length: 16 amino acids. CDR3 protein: CASSYLQGLTPGTQYF. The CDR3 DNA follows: TGCGCCAGCAGCTATTTACAGGGGTTAACGCCGGGTACGCAGTATTTT.